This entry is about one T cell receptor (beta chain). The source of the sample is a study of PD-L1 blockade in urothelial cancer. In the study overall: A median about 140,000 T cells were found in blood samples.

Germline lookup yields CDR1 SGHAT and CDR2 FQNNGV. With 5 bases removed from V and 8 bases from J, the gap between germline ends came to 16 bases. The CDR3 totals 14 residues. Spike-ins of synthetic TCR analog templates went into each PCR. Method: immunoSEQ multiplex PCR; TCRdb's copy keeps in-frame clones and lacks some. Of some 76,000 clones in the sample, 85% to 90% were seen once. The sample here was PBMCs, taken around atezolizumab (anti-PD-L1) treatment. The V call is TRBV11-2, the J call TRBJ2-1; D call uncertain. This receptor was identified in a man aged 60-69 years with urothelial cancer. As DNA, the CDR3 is TGTGCCAGCAGCCCCGGAATAGGTCGGGATGAGCAGTTCTTC. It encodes CASSPGIGRDEQFF.